This entry is about one T cell receptor (beta chain). Its antigen specificity is not known. No much larger clone exists at a distance of one base, and base qualities are not known. The receptor library was made with the immunoSEQ multiplex PCR assay. TCRdb provides this immuneACCESS table in a form limited to in-frame rearrangements. Some clones are lacking; in checked studies, under half of them reflect an unresolved V gene, and why the rest are absent is not known. This sample has 65,000 to 90,000 clones in its table, and around 86% of those were observed once. The ten largest clones take up roughly 4.5% of the sample. The source of the sample is a study of technical replicates of blood from several donors (dated by TCRdb to about 2017). Relative to germline, V is missing 7 bases and J is missing 5 bases, with 10 bases of the junction outside any gene match. CDR1 SNHLY and CDR2 FYNNEI were looked up in the germline V gene. The CDR3 goes from the cysteine to the phenylalanine over 15 residues. Only the CDR3 portion is preserved as DNA: 45 bases, with reading frame beginning at the first base.

Recombination linked TRBV2 to TRBJ2-2; TRBD2 lines up with 7 middle nucleotides. This TCR was sampled from a human donor in good health. Some clones in this sample may be carry-over from other donors' samples. Sequenced input: PBMCs. The base sequence is TGTGCCAGCACTAAAACGGCGGGGGAGACCGGGGAGCTGTTTTTT. This yields the protein CASTKTAGETGELFF.